This T cell receptor (beta chain) was sequenced in a study of T cells in Graves' hyperthyroidism and ophthalmopathy. Looking at the study overall: Peripheral blood was secured at the point of initial diagnosis, before any treatment.

It was RNA transcripts that yielded the amplified TCR beta CDR3 regions. When the TCR CDR3 underwent first-round RT-PCR, the HTBI primer set was used. TCRdb redid the calling of the multiplex PCR reads with MiXCR, one entry per CDR3 protein. The sample records approximately 600,000 distinct CDR3 sequences, 20% being singletons. In making diagnoses, clinical symptoms, serum thyroxine and TRAb, thyroid ultrasound and orbital computed tomography were all used. V was shortened by 2 bases and J by 10 bases, with 26 bases between the two germline ends. Germline V lookup: CDR1 SGHRS, CDR2 YFSETQ. The CDR3 runs 17 residues.

The sample comprised blood. V and J are TRBV5-1 and TRBJ2-3; D may be TRBD2 (6 bases). The sequence derives from a man aged 30 to 45 with Graves' ophthalmopathy. In DNA form, the CDR3 reads TGCGCCAGCAGCTTCGCTTCGCGGGACGCTCCGACCGGGGCGCAGTATTTT. Its translation: CASSFASRDAPTGAQYF.